The clone carrying this T cell receptor (beta chain) came up once. The antigen is unknown. This sample was taken from a study of cytomegalovirus exposure and HLA in healthy donors. Germline V gives CDR1 MNHNS, CDR2 SASEGT. The CDR3 has 14 amino acids. The V end lost 1 base, the J end lost 5 bases, and 11 bases lay between the germline ends. The PCR ran on 60 Vbeta and 13 Jbeta primers. Profiled with immunoSEQ multiplex PCR; TCRdb holds only in-frame clones, not every one. This repertoire shows tens of thousands of clones, approximately 66% found once; its top ten account for 3% to 4%. Findings and caveats of the study: The authors assumed roughly uniform sequencing depth across donors for presence/absence analyses. Associated with HLA alleles at 0.05 false discovery rate in a later analysis were 17,000 or so TCR beta sequences.

Those who donated were healthy bone marrow donors. The source of this sequence is a young man in good health and CMV-seronegative. The sample taken for sequencing was PBMCs. This chain connects TRBV6-1 to TRBJ1-2, with D perhaps matching TRBD1 (6 bases). The CDR3 coding sequence is TGTGCCAGCAGTGAAGGTGGAACAGGGTATGGCTACACCTTC. As protein: CASSEGGTGYGYTF.